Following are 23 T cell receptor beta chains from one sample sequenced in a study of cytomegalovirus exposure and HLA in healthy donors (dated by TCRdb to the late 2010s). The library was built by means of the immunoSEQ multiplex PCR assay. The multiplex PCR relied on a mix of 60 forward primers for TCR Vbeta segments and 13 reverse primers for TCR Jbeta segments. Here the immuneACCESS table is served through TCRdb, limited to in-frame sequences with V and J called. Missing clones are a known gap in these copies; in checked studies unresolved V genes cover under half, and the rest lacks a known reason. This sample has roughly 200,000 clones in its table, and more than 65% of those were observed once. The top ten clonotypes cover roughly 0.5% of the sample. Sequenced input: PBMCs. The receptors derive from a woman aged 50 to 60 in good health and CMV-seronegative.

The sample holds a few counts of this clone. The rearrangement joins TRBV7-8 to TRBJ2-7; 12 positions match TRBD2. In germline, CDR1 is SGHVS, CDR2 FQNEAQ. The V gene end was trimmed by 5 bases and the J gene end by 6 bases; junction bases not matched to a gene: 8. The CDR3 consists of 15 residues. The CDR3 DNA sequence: TGTGCCAGCAGCCCCCGACTAGCGGGAGTACGCGAGCAGTACTTC. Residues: CASSPRLAGVREQYF.

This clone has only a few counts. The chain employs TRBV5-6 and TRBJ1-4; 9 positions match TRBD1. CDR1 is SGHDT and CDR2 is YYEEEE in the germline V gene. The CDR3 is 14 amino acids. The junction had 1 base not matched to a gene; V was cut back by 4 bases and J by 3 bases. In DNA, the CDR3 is TGTGCCAGCAGCGGGACAGGGCCTAATGAAAAACTGTTTTTT. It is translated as CASSGTGPNEKLFF.

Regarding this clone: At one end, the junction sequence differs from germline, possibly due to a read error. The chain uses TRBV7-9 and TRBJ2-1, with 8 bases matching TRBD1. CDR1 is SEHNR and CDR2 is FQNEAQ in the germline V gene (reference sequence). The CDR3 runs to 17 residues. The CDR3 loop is CSSSLGSGQGRYNEQFF. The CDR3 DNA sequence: TGTTCCAGCAGCTTAGGGTCCGGACAGGGAAGATACAATGAGCAGTTCTTC.

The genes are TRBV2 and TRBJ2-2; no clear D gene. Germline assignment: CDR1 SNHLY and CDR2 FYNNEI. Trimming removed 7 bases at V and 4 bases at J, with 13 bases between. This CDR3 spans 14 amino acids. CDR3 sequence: CASTRQASTGELFF. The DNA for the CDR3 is TGTGCCAGCACCCGGCAGGCGAGCACCGGGGAGCTGTTTTTT.

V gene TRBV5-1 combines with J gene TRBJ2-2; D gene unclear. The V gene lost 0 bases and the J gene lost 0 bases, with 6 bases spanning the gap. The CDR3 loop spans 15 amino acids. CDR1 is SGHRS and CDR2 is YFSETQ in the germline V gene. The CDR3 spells CASSLAQTNTGELFF. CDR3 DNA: TGCGCCAGCAGCTTGGCACAGACGAACACCGGGGAGCTGTTTTTT. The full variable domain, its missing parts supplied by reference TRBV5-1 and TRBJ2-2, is KAGVTQTPRYLIKTRGQQVTLSCSPISGHRSVSWYQQTPGQGLQFLFEYFSETQRNKGNFPGRFSGRQFSNSRSEMNVSTLELGDSALYLCASSLAQTNTGELFFGEGSRLTVL.

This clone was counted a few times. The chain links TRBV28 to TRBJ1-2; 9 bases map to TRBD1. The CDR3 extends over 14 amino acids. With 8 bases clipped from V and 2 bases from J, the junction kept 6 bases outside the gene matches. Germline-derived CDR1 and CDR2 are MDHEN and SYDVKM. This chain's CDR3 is CASLSGTGNYGYTF. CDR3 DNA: TGTGCCAGCTTATCCGGGACAGGGAACTATGGCTACACCTTC.

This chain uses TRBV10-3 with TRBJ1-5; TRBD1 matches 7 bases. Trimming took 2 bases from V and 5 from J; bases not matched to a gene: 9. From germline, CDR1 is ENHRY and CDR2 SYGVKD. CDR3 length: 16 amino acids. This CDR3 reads CAISETRQGMYQPQHF. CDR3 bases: TGTGCCATCAGTGAGACCCGACAGGGTATGTATCAGCCCCAGCATTTT.

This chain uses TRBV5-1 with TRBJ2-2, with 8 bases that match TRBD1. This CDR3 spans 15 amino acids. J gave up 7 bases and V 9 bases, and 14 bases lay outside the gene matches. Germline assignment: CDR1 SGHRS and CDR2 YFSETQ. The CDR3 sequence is CATGTGGTVIGELFF. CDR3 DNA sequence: TGCGCCACGGGAACAGGGGGGACAGTCATCGGGGAGCTGTTTTTT.

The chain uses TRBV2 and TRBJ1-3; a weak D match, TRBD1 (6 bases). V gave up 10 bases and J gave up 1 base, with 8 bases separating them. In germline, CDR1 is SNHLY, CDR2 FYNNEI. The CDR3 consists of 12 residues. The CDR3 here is CAKTGSGNTIYF. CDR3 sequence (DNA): TGTGCCAAGACAGGATCTGGAAACACCATATATTTT. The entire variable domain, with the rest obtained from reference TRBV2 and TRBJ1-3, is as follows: EPEVTQTPSHQVTQMGQEVILRCVPISNHLYFYWYRQILGQKVEFLVSFYNNEISEKSEIFDDQFSVERPDGSNFTLKIRSTKLEDSAMYFCAKTGSGNTIYFGEGSWLTVV.

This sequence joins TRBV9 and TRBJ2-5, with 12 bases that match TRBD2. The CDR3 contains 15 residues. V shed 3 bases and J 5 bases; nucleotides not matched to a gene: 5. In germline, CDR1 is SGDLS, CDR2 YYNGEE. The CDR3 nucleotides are TGTGCCAGCAGCGCTAGCGGGGGGGCCCTGGAGACCCAGTACTTC. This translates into CASSASGGALETQYF.

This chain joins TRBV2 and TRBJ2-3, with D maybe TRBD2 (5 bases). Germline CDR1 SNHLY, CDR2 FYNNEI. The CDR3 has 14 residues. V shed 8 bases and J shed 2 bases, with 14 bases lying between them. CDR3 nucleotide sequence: TGTGCCAGCTCTCGGAGGAGCGCCACAGATACGCAGTATTTT. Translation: CASSRRSATDTQYF.

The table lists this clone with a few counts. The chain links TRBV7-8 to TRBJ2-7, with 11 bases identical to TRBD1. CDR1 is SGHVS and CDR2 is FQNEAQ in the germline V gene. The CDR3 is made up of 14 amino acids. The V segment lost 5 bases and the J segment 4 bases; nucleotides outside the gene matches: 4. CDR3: CASSPDRGPYEQYF. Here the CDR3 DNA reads TGTGCCAGCAGCCCGGACAGGGGGCCTTACGAGCAGTACTTC. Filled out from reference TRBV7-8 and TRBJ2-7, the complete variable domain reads GAGVSQSPRYKVAKRGQDVALRCDPISGHVSLFWYQQALGQGPEFLTYFQNEAQLDKSGLPSDRFFAERPEGSVSTLKIQRTQQEDSAVYLCASSPDRGPYEQYFGPGTRLTVT.

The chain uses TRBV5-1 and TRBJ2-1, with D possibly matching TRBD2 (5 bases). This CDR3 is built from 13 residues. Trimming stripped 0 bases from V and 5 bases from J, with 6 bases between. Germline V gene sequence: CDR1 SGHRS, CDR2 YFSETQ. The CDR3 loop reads CASSLAGNNEQFF. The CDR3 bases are TGCGCCAGCAGCTTGGCGGGGAACAATGAGCAGTTCTTC. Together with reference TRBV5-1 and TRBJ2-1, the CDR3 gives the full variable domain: KAGVTQTPRYLIKTRGQQVTLSCSPISGHRSVSWYQQTPGQGLQFLFEYFSETQRNKGNFPGRFSGRQFSNSRSEMNVSTLELGDSALYLCASSLAGNNEQFFGPGTRLTVL.

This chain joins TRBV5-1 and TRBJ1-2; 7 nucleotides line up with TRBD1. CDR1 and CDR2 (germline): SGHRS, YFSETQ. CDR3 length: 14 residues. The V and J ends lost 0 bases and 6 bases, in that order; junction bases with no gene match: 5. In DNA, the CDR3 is TGCGCCAGCAGCTTGGCAACAGGGGTGGATGGCTACACCTTC. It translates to CASSLATGVDGYTF.

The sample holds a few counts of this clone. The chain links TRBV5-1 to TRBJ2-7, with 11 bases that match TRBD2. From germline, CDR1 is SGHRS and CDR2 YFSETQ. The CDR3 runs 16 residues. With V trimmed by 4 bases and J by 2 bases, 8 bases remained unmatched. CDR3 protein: CASSATSGSSPYEQYF. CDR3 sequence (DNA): TGCGCCAGCAGCGCCACTAGCGGGAGCTCCCCCTACGAGCAGTACTTC.

Here the CDR3 reads CAWSIDITYEQYF. CDR3 DNA: TGTGCCTGGAGTATTGACATAACCTACGAGCAGTACTTC. This chain joins TRBV30 and TRBJ2-5; D is uncertain. Near its end, the DNA agrees better with TRBJ2-7, so the J call may be wrong. The CDR3 contains 13 residues. Germline V gene data show CDR1 as GTSNPN and CDR2 as SVGIG (reference sequence).

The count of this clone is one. The CDR3 region is CASSLAGVHTGELFF. The CDR3 bases are TGTGCCAGCAGCTTGGCGGGAGTTCATACCGGGGAGCTGTTTTTT. The chain is built from TRBV7-9 and TRBJ2-2, with TRBD2 matching 7 bases. Germline V gene sequence: CDR1 SEHNR, CDR2 FQNEAQ (reference sequence). V was pared by 3 bases and J by 5 bases, with 6 bases of the junction left unmatched. The CDR3 totals 15 residues.

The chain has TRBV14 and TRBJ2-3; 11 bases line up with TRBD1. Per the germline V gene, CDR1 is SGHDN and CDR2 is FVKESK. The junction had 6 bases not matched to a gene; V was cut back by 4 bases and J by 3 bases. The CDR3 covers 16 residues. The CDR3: CASSRRDRGLTDTQYF. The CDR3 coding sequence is TGTGCCAGCAGCCGTCGGGACAGGGGGTTGACAGATACGCAGTATTTT.

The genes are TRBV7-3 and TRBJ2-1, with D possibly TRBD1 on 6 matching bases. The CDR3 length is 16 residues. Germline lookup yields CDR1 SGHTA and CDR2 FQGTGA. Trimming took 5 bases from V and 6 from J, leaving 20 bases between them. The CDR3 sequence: CASSERQARSLNEQFF. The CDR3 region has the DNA TGTGCCAGCAGCGAGAGACAGGCGCGGAGCCTCAATGAGCAGTTCTTC.

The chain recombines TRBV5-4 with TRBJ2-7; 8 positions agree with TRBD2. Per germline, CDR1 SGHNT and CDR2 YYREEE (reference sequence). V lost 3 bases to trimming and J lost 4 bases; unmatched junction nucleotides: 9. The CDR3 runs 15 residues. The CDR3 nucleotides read TGTGCCAGCAGCTGGGGACTAGTCAAGAAGTACGAGCAGTACTTC. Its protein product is CASSWGLVKKYEQYF.

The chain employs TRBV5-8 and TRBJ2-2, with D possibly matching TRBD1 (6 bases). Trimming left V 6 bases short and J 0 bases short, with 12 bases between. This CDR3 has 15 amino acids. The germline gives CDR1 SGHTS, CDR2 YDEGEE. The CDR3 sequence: CASNNRVANTGELFF. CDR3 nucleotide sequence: TGTGCCAGCAACAACAGGGTCGCGAACACCGGGGAGCTGTTTTTT. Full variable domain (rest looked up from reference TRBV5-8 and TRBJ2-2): EAGVTQSPTHLIKTRGQQATLRCSPISGHTSVYWYQQALGLGLQFLLWYDEGEERNRGNFPPRFSGRQFPNYSSELNVNALELEDSALYLCASNNRVANTGELFFGEGSRLTVL.

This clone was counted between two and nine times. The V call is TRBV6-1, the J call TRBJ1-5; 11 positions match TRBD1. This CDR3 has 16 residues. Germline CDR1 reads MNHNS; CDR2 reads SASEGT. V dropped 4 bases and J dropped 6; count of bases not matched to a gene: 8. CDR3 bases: TGTGCCAGCAGTGGAAGTGGACAGGGGGCGCTTCAGCCCCAGCATTTT. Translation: CASSGSGQGALQPQHF.

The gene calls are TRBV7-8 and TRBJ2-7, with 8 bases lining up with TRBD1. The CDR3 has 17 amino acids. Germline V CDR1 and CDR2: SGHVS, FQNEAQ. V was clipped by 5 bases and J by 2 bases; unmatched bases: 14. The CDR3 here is CASSPSGDRITTYEQYF. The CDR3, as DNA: TGTGCCAGCAGCCCGAGTGGGGACAGGATAACTACCTACGAGCAGTACTTC.